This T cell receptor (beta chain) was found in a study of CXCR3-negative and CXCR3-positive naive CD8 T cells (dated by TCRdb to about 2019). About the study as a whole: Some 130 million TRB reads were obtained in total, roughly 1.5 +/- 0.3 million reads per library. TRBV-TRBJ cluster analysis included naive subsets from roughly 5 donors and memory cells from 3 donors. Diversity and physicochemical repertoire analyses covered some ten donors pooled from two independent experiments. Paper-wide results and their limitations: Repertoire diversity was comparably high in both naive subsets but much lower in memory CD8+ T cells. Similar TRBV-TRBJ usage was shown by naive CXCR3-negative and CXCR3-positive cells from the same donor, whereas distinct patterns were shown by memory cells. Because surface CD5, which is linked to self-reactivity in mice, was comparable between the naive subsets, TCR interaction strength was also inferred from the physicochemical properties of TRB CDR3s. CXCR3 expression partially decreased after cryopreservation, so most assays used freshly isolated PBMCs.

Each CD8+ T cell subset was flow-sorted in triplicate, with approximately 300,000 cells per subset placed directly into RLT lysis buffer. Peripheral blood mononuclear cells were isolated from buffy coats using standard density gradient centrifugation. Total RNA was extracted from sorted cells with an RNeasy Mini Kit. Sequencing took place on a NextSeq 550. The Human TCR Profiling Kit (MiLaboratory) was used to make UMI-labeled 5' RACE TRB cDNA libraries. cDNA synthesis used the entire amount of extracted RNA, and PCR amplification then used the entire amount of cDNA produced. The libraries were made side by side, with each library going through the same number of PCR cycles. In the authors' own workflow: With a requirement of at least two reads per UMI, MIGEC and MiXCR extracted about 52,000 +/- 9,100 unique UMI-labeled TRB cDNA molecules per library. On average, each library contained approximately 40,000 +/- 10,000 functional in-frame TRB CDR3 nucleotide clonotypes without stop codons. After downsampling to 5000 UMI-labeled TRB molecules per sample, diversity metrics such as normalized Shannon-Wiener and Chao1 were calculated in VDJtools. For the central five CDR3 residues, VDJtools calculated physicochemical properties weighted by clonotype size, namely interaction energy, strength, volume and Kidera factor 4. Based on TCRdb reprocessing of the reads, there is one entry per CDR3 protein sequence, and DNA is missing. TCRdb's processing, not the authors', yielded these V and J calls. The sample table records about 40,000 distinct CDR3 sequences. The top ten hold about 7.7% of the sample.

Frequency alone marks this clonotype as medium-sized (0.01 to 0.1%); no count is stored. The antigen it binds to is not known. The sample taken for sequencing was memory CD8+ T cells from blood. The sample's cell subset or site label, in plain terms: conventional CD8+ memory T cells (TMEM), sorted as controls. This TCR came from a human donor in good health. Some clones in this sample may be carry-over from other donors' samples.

CDR3 reads: CSARDLGGINYGYTF. The V gene is TRBV20-1 and the J gene is TRBJ1-2; absent DNA, TCRdb's TRBD1 call cannot be checked. The CDR3 numbers 15 residues from cysteine through phenylalanine. No DNA accompanies this entry. CDR1 and CDR2 (DFQATT, SNEGSKA) derive from the germline V gene (reference sequence).